This is a list of T cell receptor beta chains from one sample in a study of Ad26.COV2.S vaccination and SARS-CoV-2 variants. TCRdb's copy holds only in-frame clones and misses some; the assay was immunoSEQ multiplex PCR. This table has 400,000 to 450,000 clones, about 93% appearing once. Sample: peripheral blood, taken in a trial of Ad26.COV2.S vaccine versus placebo. These receptors all stem from a person between 18 and 65 years old who received the Ad26.COV2.S COVID-19 vaccine or a placebo. The CDR3 runs from the conserved cysteine through the conserved F or W. D genes are given only for firm matches. Not all rows give a size; the values are once, few, many and, for expanded clones, a class.

>TRBJ1-1|TRBD1|TRBV15|NA
TGTGCCACCAGCATACCGGGACAGGGGAACACTGAAGCTTTCTTT
CATSIPGQGNTEAFF
>TRBJ2-2|NA|TRBV29-1|NA
TGCAGCGTTGATGGGAGAGGCACCGGGGAGCTGTTTTTT
CSVDGRGTGELFF
>TRBJ1-2|NA|TRBV12-3/TRBV12-4|few
TGTGCCAGCAGTCGTGGGGCTGGCTACACCTTC
CASSRGAGYTF
>TRBJ2-7|TRBD1|TRBV6-5|NA
TGTGCCAGCAGTCCACAGGGGAAAGGAACCTACGAGCAGTACTTC
CASSPQGKGTYEQYF
>TRBJ1-1|NA|TRBV7-9|NA
TGTGCCAGCAGCTTATCAGTAAACACTGAAGCTTTCTTT
CASSLSVNTEAFF
>TRBJ2-7|TRBD1|TRBV6-5|NA
TGTGCCAGCTCTCCCCCAGGACAGGTCTACGAGCAGTACTTC
CASSPPGQVYEQYF
>TRBJ2-7|TRBD2|TRBV28|NA
TGTGCCAGCAGTCCCTCCACTAGCGGGACCACCTACGAGCAGTACTTC
CASSPSTSGTTYEQYF
>TRBJ2-5|TRBD1|TRBV5-4|few
TGTGCCAGCAGTTTACAGGGGGCGGAAGAGACCCAGTACTTC
CASSLQGAEETQYF
>TRBJ1-4|TRBD1|TRBV4-3|NA
TGCGCCAGCAGCCAAGGACAGGGGAGTGAAAAACTGTTTTTT
CASSQGQGSEKLFF
>TRBJ1-4|NA|TRBV30|NA
TGTGCCTGGAGTGCACTGGGGGAAAAACTGTTTTTT
CAWSALGEKLFF
>TRBJ1-1|NA|TRBV30|once
TGTGCCTGGAGTTTGGGGGGGCGCAAAGCTTTCTTT
CAWSLGGRKAFF
>TRBJ1-1|NA|TRBV9|few
TGTGCCAGCAGCGTAGCAGAGGGAACTGAAGCTTTCTTT
CASSVAEGTEAFF
>TRBJ1-1|TRBD1|TRBV5-4|NA
TGTGCCAGCAGCTTGGCCGAATTGGACAGGGGCCAAAACACTGAAGCTTTCTTT
CASSLAELDRGQNTEAFF
>TRBJ2-2|NA|TRBV18|NA
TGTGCCAGCTCACCAAGGACCGGAGCCGCGAACACCGGGGAGCTGTTTTTT
CASSPRTGAANTGELFF
>TRBJ2-3|TRBD2|TRBV6-5|NA
TGTGCCAGCAGTTACGCTAGCGGGAGCACAGATACGCAGTATTTT
CASSYASGSTDTQYF
>TRBJ2-7|NA|TRBV23-1|NA
TGCGCCAGCAGTCAATTACGCGGGATAGTAGTTTTTTTCTACGAGCAGTACTTC
CASSQLRGIVVFFYEQYF
>TRBJ2-7|NA|TRBV20-1|NA
TGCAGTGCTAGTGCTAGTCGCTACGAGCAGTACTTC
CSASASRYEQYF
>TRBJ2-1|TRBD2|TRBV7-2|few
TGTGCCAGCAGCTTACAACCGGGACTAGCGGGAACTCGGGAGCAGTTCTTC
CASSLQPGLAGTREQFF
>TRBJ1-3|NA|TRBV18|NA
TGTGCCAGCTCACCTCGGGCCTCAGGAAACACCATATATTTT
CASSPRASGNTIYF
>TRBJ2-3|NA|TRBV30|once
TGTGCCTGGAGTTACAGCGGCACAGATACGCAGTATTTT
CAWSYSGTDTQYF
>TRBJ2-1|NA|TRBV12-3/TRBV12-4|once
TGTGCCAGCAGTTTCGTGGGCGGGAATGAGCAGTTCTTC
CASSFVGGNEQFF
>TRBJ2-1|NA|TRBV11-3|NA
TGTGCCAGCAGCTCGCGGGACAATGAGCAGTTCTTC
CASSSRDNEQFF
>TRBJ2-2|NA|TRBV24-1|NA
TGTGCCACCAGTCAGGCCGGGGAGCTGTTTTTT
CATSQAGELFF
>TRBJ2-5|NA|TRBV18|few
TGTGCCAGCTCACCGCCCTTGCGGCCCCAAGAGACCCAGTACTTC
CASSPPLRPQETQYF
>TRBJ2-1|NA|TRBV28|NA
TGTGCCAGCACTTCCACTAGGGAGGCCGCTTTTAAGCAGTTCTTC
CASTSTREAAFKQFF
>TRBJ2-1|TRBD2|TRBV29-1|once
TGCAGCGTTGGACTAGCGGACCCCTGGCAGCAGTTCTTC
CSVGLADPWQQFF
>TRBJ2-1|TRBD2|TRBV7-9|NA
TGTGCCAGCAGCTTTACTAGCGGGAGGGTTGGTGCCGAAGAGCAGTTCTTC
CASSFTSGRVGAEEQFF
>TRBJ2-3|NA|TRBV12-3/TRBV12-4|NA
TGTGCCAGCAGTTTAGTTAGCACAGATACGCAGTATTTT
CASSLVSTDTQYF
>TRBJ2-3|NA|TRBV10-2|NA
TGCGCCAGCTCCTCGGAAAGAGCGCCCACAGATACGCAGTATTTT
CASSSERAPTDTQYF
>TRBJ2-7|TRBD2|TRBV2|NA
TGTGCCAGCGGGGGTCGGGAGGGCCCCTACGAGCAGTACTTC
CASGGREGPYEQYF
>TRBJ2-1|TRBD2|TRBV27|NA
TGTGCCAGCAGTTTTCGGTCGAGGACTAGCGGACCCCTCCCCTACAATGAGCAGTTCTTC
CASSFRSRTSGPLPYNEQFF
>TRBJ2-7|NA|TRBV4-1|NA
TGCGCCAGCAGCCAAGATTGGCAGGGAAGCTCCTACGAGCAGTACTTC
CASSQDWQGSSYEQYF
>TRBJ1-6|TRBD1|TRBV28|NA
TGTGCCAGCAGTTCCCCGGGACAGGGGGATAATTCACCCCTCCACTTT
CASSSPGQGDNSPLHF
>TRBJ2-3|TRBD1|TRBV30|NA
TGTGCCTGGAGCGGACAGGGAATAACAGATACGCAGTATTTT
CAWSGQGITDTQYF
>TRBJ2-1|NA|TRBV28|NA
TGTGCCAGCAGTTTCGTAGGGCCAGGGGAGCAGTTCTTC
CASSFVGPGEQFF
>TRBJ2-7|TRBD2|TRBV29-1|NA
TGCAGCGTTCGGGAGGGGAGGAACGAGCAGTACTTC
CSVREGRNEQYF
>TRBJ1-6|NA|TRBV6-5|NA
TGTGCCAGCAGTTACTCGACGGGGAGGCGTTCACCCCTCCACTTT
CASSYSTGRRSPLHF
>TRBJ2-1|NA|TRBV3-1/TRBV3-2|NA
TGTGCCAGCAGCCAAGCGGCTAGCTGGGTCTTC
CASSQAASWVF
>TRBJ2-7|TRBD2|TRBV5-6|NA
TGTGCCAGCAGCTTGGAGGGGACTAGCAGTCGCGAGCAGTACTTC
CASSLEGTSSREQYF
>TRBJ2-3|NA|TRBV5-1|once
TGCGCCAGCAGCTTCGGCACTAGCACAGATACGCAGTATTTT
CASSFGTSTDTQYF
>TRBJ1-6|NA|TRBV18|NA
TGTGCCAGCTCAGCAGACCGGGACCATAATTCACCCCTCCACTTT
CASSADRDHNSPLHF
>TRBJ2-3|NA|TRBV9|NA
TGTGCCAGCAGCATTTCCCCCGGGATTCTCAGCACAGATACGCAGTATTTT
CASSISPGILSTDTQYF
>TRBJ2-3|TRBD2|TRBV12-5|NA
TGTGCTAGTGCCGGGGGGATAGGAAGCACAGATACGCAGTATTTT
CASAGGIGSTDTQYF
>TRBJ1-1|NA|TRBV5-5|NA
TGTGCCAGCAGCTTGGAAGTGGGCAGGGAGAACACTGAAGCTTTCTTT
CASSLEVGRENTEAFF
>TRBJ2-2|TRBD1|TRBV5-1|NA
TGCGCCAGCAGCTGGAGACAGGGACCCACCGGGGAGCTGTTTTTT
CASSWRQGPTGELFF
>TRBJ2-2|NA|TRBV27|NA
TGTGCCAGCAGTTTATGGGGGTCGGGCACCGGGGAGCTGTTTTTT
CASSLWGSGTGELFF
>TRBJ2-5|NA|TRBV6-2/TRBV6-3|NA
TGTGCCAGCAGTTATTTGATCGGCGAGACCCAGTACTTC
CASSYLIGETQYF
>TRBJ2-7|NA|TRBV6-2/TRBV6-3|NA
TGTGCCAGCAGTTCCCCCATGGGGCTCTCCTACGAGCAGTACTTC
CASSSPMGLSYEQYF
>TRBJ2-1|NA|TRBV6-5|NA
TGTGCCAGCACTCCGGCGCTAAGCTCCTACAATGAGCAGTTCTTC
CASTPALSSYNEQFF
>TRBJ2-2|NA|TRBV6-2/TRBV6-3|NA
TGTGCCAGCAGCCCTTACGGAGTTAACACCGGGGAGCTGTTTTTT
CASSPYGVNTGELFF
>TRBJ2-2|NA|TRBV6-5|NA
TGTGCCAGCAGTTACTCGCTAGCGTCATCGACCGGGGAGCTGTTTTTT
CASSYSLASSTGELFF
>TRBJ2-5|NA|TRBV25-1|NA
TGTGCCACCGAGCAGGTTGACCAAGAGACCCAGTACTTC
CATEQVDQETQYF
>TRBJ2-7|TRBD1|TRBV27|NA
TGTGCCAGCAGTTTCCAGGGGGTCCACGAGCAGTACTTC
CASSFQGVHEQYF
>TRBJ1-1|NA|TRBV21-1|once
TGTGCCAGCAGCAAAGCGGGAGGGGTGAACACTGAAGCTTTCTTT
CASSKAGGVNTEAFF